Shown below are 25 T cell receptor beta chains from a single sample sequenced in a study of beta chain features in type 1 diabetes. General study results and limits: Among patients with Type 1 diabetes, TCRB CDR3s were moderately but significantly shorter in every one of the four CD4+ subsets.

The antigens for these receptors are not known. The sequenced template was cDNA made from the entire isolated RNA. Repertoires were generated with immunoSEQ multiplex PCR, while TCRdb's copy carries only in-frame clones and drops some. The repertoire holds fewer than 350,000 clones, with 15% as singletons. Sequencing input: naive CD4+ T cells from blood. The source of these receptors is a young man with type 1 diabetes.

The chain carries TRBV28 and TRBJ2-3, with 7 bases matching TRBD1. V dropped 6 bases and J dropped 10; count of bases not matched to a gene: 4. Germline V CDR1 and CDR2: MDHEN, SYDVKM. The CDR3 sequence is 11 residues long. The CDR3 reads CASRRQGAQYF. In DNA, the CDR3 is TGTGCCAGCAGGAGACAGGGAGCGCAGTATTTT.

This clone was picked up a small number of times. This sequence joins TRBV19 and TRBJ2-7, with TRBD1 matching over 9 bases. Germline V gives CDR1 LNHDA, CDR2 SQIVND (reference sequence). Losses at the gene ends were 4 bases for V and 1 base for J; bases not matched to a gene: 11. This CDR3 region has 17 residues. The CDR3 nucleotides read TGTGCCAGTAGTAAGGGATTTCACAGGGGGCAATCCTACGAGCAGTACTTC. This translates into CASSKGFHRGQSYEQYF.

This clone appeared a few times. The chain recombines TRBV27 with TRBJ1-2, with D tentatively TRBD1 (5 bases). CDR3 length equals 13 residues. Germline V gene sequence: CDR1 MNHEY, CDR2 SMNVEV (reference sequence). V lost 8 bases to trimming and J lost 6 bases, with 16 bases between them. CDR3 DNA: TGTGCCAGCTGTACCCGGGGGGAGCATGGCTACACCTTC. This encodes CASCTRGEHGYTF.

This clone showed up just a few times. CDR3 in amino acids: CASSPRPNYGYTF. The CDR3, as DNA: TGCGCCAGCAGCCCTAGGCCCAACTATGGCTACACCTTC. The rearrangement joins TRBV4-3 to TRBJ1-2; no clear D. With 4 bases removed from V and 2 bases from J, the gap between germline ends came to 8 bases. Germline lookup yields CDR1 LGHNA and CDR2 YSLEER. The CDR3 totals 13 residues.

The chain links TRBV7-8 to TRBJ2-7, with unresolved D. Trimming cost V 1 base and J 5 bases, with 12 bases left between them. This CDR3 has 14 residues. Germline CDR1 and CDR2: SGHVS and FQNEAQ. The CDR3 loop reads CASSLVGFRNEQYF. The DNA for the CDR3 is TGTGCCAGCAGCTTAGTCGGGTTTCGGAACGAGCAGTACTTC.

This clone was picked up a small number of times. Written as DNA, the CDR3 is TGTGCCAGCTCAACGGGACAATGGCCCACTAAGGCAAACATTCAGTACTTC. It is translated as CASSTGQWPTKANIQYF. The gene calls are TRBV18 and TRBJ2-4; a weak D match, TRBD1 (6 bases). This CDR3 spans 17 amino acids. Germline V gives CDR1 KGHSH, CDR2 LQKENI. The germline V and J ends were trimmed by 5 bases and 6 bases, with 23 bases remaining between them.

This chain connects TRBV5-1 to TRBJ2-5, with D maybe TRBD2 (7 bases). The CDR3 runs 16 residues. Trimming took 3 bases from V and 5 from J, leaving 20 bases between them. Germline V gives CDR1 SGHRS, CDR2 YFSETQ. This CDR3 reads CASSSLRGGLGETQYF. DNA for the CDR3: TGCGCCAGCAGCTCCTTGAGGGGGGGCCTGGGCGAGACCCAGTACTTC.

The gene calls are TRBV6-6 and TRBJ2-3; D is possibly TRBD1 (5 bases). The germline gives CDR1 MNHNY, CDR2 SVGAGI (reference sequence). V lost 5 bases and J lost 4, with 13 bases in between. The CDR3 is 14 amino acids. In nucleotides, the CDR3 is TGTGCCAGCAGTGTACAGGCGAGATCAGATACGCAGTATTTT. Amino acid sequence: CASSVQARSDTQYF.

The CDR3 reads CSVSDRGDTQYF. Written as DNA, the CDR3 is TGCAGCGTTTCGGACAGGGGAGATACGCAGTATTTT. J is TRBJ2-3 and V is TRBV29-1, with TRBD1 matching 9 bases. CDR3 length: 12 residues. CDR1 and CDR2 (germline): SQVTM, ANQGSEA. V was pared by 5 bases and J by 5 bases, with 2 bases of the junction left unmatched.

The rearrangement uses TRBV5-1 and TRBJ2-7; 9 bases are shared with TRBD1. The junction had 3 bases not matched to a gene; V was cut back by 5 bases and J by 3 bases. This CDR3 is built from 13 residues. CDR1 and CDR2 (germline): SGHRS, YFSETQ. CDR3 amino acids: CASRGTGYYEQYF. The CDR3 region has the DNA TGCGCCAGCAGGGGGACAGGGTACTACGAGCAGTACTTC.

This clone was picked up a small number of times. The chain uses TRBV6-6 and TRBJ1-5, with 8 bases identical to TRBD1. V was pared by 6 bases and J by 3 bases, with 10 bases of the junction left unmatched. Germline V gene sequence: CDR1 MNHNY, CDR2 SVGAGI (reference sequence). CDR3 length: 16 residues. The CDR3 bases are TGTGCCAGCAGAGCTGGGACAGGACGGCTCAATCAGCCCCAGCATTTT. This translates into CASRAGTGRLNQPQHF.

This clone was counted only a few times. The chain has TRBV7-2 and TRBJ2-5, with D possibly matching TRBD2 (5 bases). V lost 1 base, J lost 5 bases, and 8 bases lay in between. Germline values: CDR1 SGHTA, CDR2 FQGNSA. The CDR3 has 13 residues. As DNA, the CDR3 is TGTGCCAGCAGCTTAGACCGGGATGAGACCCAGTACTTC. Its protein is CASSLDRDETQYF.

The table lists this clone with a few counts. The chain links TRBV7-2 to TRBJ2-1; 8 nucleotides agree with TRBD2. The V segment lost 3 bases and the J segment 7 bases; nucleotides outside the gene matches: 5. The CDR3 loop spans 14 amino acids. Germline loops: CDR1 SGHTA, CDR2 FQGNSA. In nucleotides, the CDR3 is TGTGCCAGCAGCTTTATGCAGCGGGGGAATGAGCAGTTCTTC. This encodes CASSFMQRGNEQFF.

This rearrangement joins TRBV27 to TRBJ2-5, with D perhaps TRBD1 (6 bases). The CDR3 is made up of 16 amino acids. CDR1 is MNHEY and CDR2 is SMNVEV in the germline V gene (reference sequence). V gave up 5 bases and J gave up 4 bases, with 20 bases separating them. The CDR3 DNA reads as TGTGCCAGCAGTCCGAACAGGGCCCGAGAACGAGAGACCCAGTACTTC. Its protein product is CASSPNRARERETQYF.

This sequence joins TRBV7-6 and TRBJ2-6; tentative D call: TRBD1 (6 bases). CDR3 length: 18 amino acids. V was pared by 5 bases and J by 6 bases, with 23 bases between. CDR1 is SGHVS, CDR2 FNYEAQ, per germline. The CDR3 nucleotides are TGTGCCAGCAGCATCGACGACAGGAAGAACTCGGAGGCCAACGTCCTGACTTTC. Its protein is CASSIDDRKNSEANVLTF.

This clone was seen a few times. This CDR3 is also generated by other DNA sequences in the sample. V usage is TRBV18 and J usage is TRBJ1-1, with D perhaps matching TRBD1 (6 bases). Per the germline V gene, CDR1 is KGHSH and CDR2 is LQKENI. The CDR3 is 14 residues long. V gave up 2 bases and J gave up 2 bases, with 9 bases separating them. The CDR3 sequence is CASSPRQVNTEAFF. The DNA for the CDR3 is TGTGCCAGCTCACCAAGACAGGTAAACACTGAAGCTTTCTTT.

J is TRBJ2-3 and V is TRBV11-2; 7 positions agree with TRBD1. This CDR3 spans 16 amino acids. Germline V lookup: CDR1 SGHAT, CDR2 FQNNGV. Losses at the gene ends were 3 bases for V and 2 bases for J; bases not matched to a gene: 8. CDR3 DNA sequence: TGTGCCAGCAGCTTCAGGACAGGTCGATTCACAGATACGCAGTATTTT. It specifies CASSFRTGRFTDTQYF.

This clone has only a few counts. The chain recombines TRBV30 with TRBJ1-2; a possible D gene is TRBD1 (6 bases). CDR1 is GTSNPN, CDR2 SVGIG, per germline (reference sequence). Trimming removed 0 bases from V and 4 bases from J, with 12 bases in between. The CDR3 runs 14 residues. The CDR3 sequence: CAWSVYDRFYGYTF. CDR3 bases: TGTGCCTGGAGTGTCTATGACAGGTTCTATGGCTACACCTTC.

This chain links TRBV27 with TRBJ2-5, with 13 bases aligning to TRBD2. Germline CDR1 and CDR2: MNHEY and SMNVEV (reference sequence). This CDR3 region has 16 residues. J lost 4 bases, V lost 3 bases, and 5 bases had no gene match. DNA for the CDR3: TGTGCCAGCAGTTTGTTGGGACTAGCGGGACGAGAGACCCAGTACTTC. It yields the protein CASSLLGLAGRETQYF.

This clone was counted only a few times. V and J are TRBV30 and TRBJ2-1; 9 positions match TRBD2. Looked up from germline, CDR1 is GTSNPN and CDR2 is SVGIG (reference sequence). The V gene end was trimmed by 7 bases and the J gene end by 1 base; junction bases not matched to a gene: 5. The CDR3 has 14 residues. CDR3 protein: CASSSGGSYNEQFF. The CDR3 nucleotides are TGTGCCTCCTCCAGCGGGGGGTCCTACAATGAGCAGTTCTTC.

The rearrangement links TRBV5-4 to TRBJ2-5; D possibly corresponds to TRBD1 (6 bases). Between the trimmed V and J ends, which lost 4 bases and 5 bases, there was a span of 18 bases. Germline CDR1 and CDR2: SGHNT and YYREEE (reference sequence). The length of the CDR3 is 15 residues. CDR3 in DNA: TGTGCCAGCAGCGTAATTGGGGCGAGGGGGGAGACCCAGTACTTC. Its protein is CASSVIGARGETQYF.

This rearrangement joins TRBV11-2 to TRBJ1-2; 7 bases map to TRBD1. Germline values: CDR1 SGHAT, CDR2 FQNNGV. The CDR3 totals 12 residues. V shed 8 bases, J shed 4 bases, and the junction held 4 bases outside the gene matches. The CDR3 spells CASGGQFYGYTF. The CDR3 DNA reads as TGTGCCAGCGGGGGACAGTTCTATGGCTACACCTTC.

The V and J genes are TRBV18 and TRBJ2-5; 8 positions agree with TRBD1. V was pared by 4 bases and J by 2 bases, with 0 bases of the junction left unmatched. The germline CDR1 and CDR2 sequences are KGHSH and LQKENI. There are 13 residues in the CDR3. The CDR3 DNA reads TGTGCCAGCTCACGGACAGGGCAAGAGACCCAGTACTTC. Amino acids: CASSRTGQETQYF.

In this sample, this clone turned up a few times. The V gene is TRBV7-2, the J gene TRBJ2-5; D call uncertain. The CDR3 is 14 residues long. Germline-derived CDR1 and CDR2 are SGHTA and FQGNSA. Deletions cut 3 bases from V and 4 bases from J, with 12 bases between. In nucleotides, the CDR3 is TGTGCCAGCAGCTTTTCTATCCAAAGAGAGACCCAGTACTTC. Protein: CASSFSIQRETQYF.

This clone turned up a few times. CDR3 loop: CAISELALAGGLRDNEQFF. As DNA, the CDR3 is TGTGCCATCAGTGAGTTAGCACTAGCGGGGGGCCTAAGAGACAATGAGCAGTTCTTC. V usage is TRBV10-3 and J usage is TRBJ2-1; TRBD2 aligns across 12 bases. The CDR3 contains 19 residues. From germline, CDR1 is ENHRY and CDR2 SYGVKD. Trimming at V came to 1 base and at J to 5 bases, leaving 12 bases not matched to a gene.